This TCR beta chain is drawn from a study of shared clonotypes between healthy human individuals. Per the original data handling: Filtering of immunoSEQ junctional sequences could not match full-length read filtering. Using immunoSEQ multiplex PCR, the repertoire was profiled, and TCRdb retains in-frame clones only, with some absent. Clonal size and the V and J genes are those of that table, whereas D and trimming came from the DNA. The sample has about 490,000 clones, roughly four fifths seen once; the top ten hold 13%. Sequencing was done on a sample of PBMCs. This clonotype was sampled from a woman aged 40 to 55 in good health. Some clones in this sample may be carry-over from other donors' samples.

For the CDR3, the DNA is TGTGCCAGCAGTCAGGGGGCCCTATACAATGAGCAGTTCTTC. It encodes CASSQGALYNEQFF. The gene calls are TRBV27 and TRBJ2-1, with 8 bases that match TRBD1. Germline CDR1 and CDR2: MNHEY and SMNVEV (reference sequence). Trimming cost V 5 bases and J 4 bases; bases outside gene matches: 4. The CDR3 totals 14 residues.